A selection of T cell receptor beta chains follows, all from one sample in a study of T-cell reconstitution after alpha-beta-depleted transplantation in children. TCRdb re-derived calls from the PCR reads in MiXCR, one entry per CDR3 protein. The sample comprises tens of thousands of distinct CDR3 sequences, just under 7.5% of which are singletons, and approximately 2.3% rests with the top ten. Sequenced here: PBMCs from the stem cell graft donor, sampled from the stem cell graft. Receptor source: a human donor who donated a stem cell graft to a child with acute lymphoblastic leukemia. Each CDR3 is given with its conserved first and last residue. D genes are given only for firm matches. Expanded clones get a size class; other rows say once, few or many, or leave the size out.

D gene: TRBD1; clone size: many; CDR3 length: 15; J gene: TRBJ1-4; V gene: TRBV7-3; CDR3 DNA: TGTGCCAGCAGCCCAACCGGGACAGGGCAGGAAAAACTGTTTTTT; CDR3 protein: CASSPTGTGQEKLFF
D gene: NA; clone size: many; CDR3 length: 10; J gene: TRBJ1-1; V gene: TRBV20-1; CDR3 DNA: TGCAGTGCGCAGGAAAATGAAGCTTTCTTT; CDR3 protein: CSAQENEAFF
D gene: TRBD2; clone size: many; CDR3 length: 12; J gene: TRBJ2-7; V gene: TRBV6-6; CDR3 DNA: TGTGCCAGCGGGGGGGACTACTACGAGCAGTACTTC; CDR3 protein: CASGGDYYEQYF
D gene: TRBD2; clone size: many; CDR3 length: 16; J gene: TRBJ2-3; V gene: TRBV5-4; CDR3 DNA: TGTGCCAGCAGCTTCCCTAGCGGGGGGAGCACAGATACGCAGTATTTT; CDR3 protein: CASSFPSGGSTDTQYF
D gene: NA; clone size: many; CDR3 length: 16; J gene: TRBJ2-1; V gene: TRBV15; CDR3 DNA: TGTGCCACCAGCGGAAGCGCAAGACGGGGTGGAGATGAGCAGTTCTTC; CDR3 protein: CATSGSARRGGDEQFF
D gene: TRBD1; clone size: many; CDR3 length: 14; J gene: TRBJ1-4; V gene: TRBV11-2; CDR3 DNA: TGTGCCAGCAGCCCGGGACAGAATTATGAAAAACTGTTTTTT; CDR3 protein: CASSPGQNYEKLFF
D gene: TRBD1; clone size: NA; CDR3 length: 14; J gene: TRBJ2-7; V gene: TRBV27; CDR3 DNA: TGTGCCAGCAGTTTTGCAGGGGGCACCTACGAGCAGTACTTC; CDR3 protein: CASSFAGGTYEQYF
D gene: TRBD1; clone size: many; CDR3 length: 16; J gene: TRBJ2-7; V gene: TRBV12-3/TRBV12-4; CDR3 DNA: TGTGCCAGCACCCAAGCCCCCGGACAGGGCTCCTACGAGCAGTACTTC; CDR3 protein: CASTQAPGQGSYEQYF
D gene: NA; clone size: few; CDR3 length: 16; J gene: TRBJ1-5; V gene: TRBV6-1; CDR3 DNA: TGTGCCAGCAAGGTGGAGGACAGAGAAGGGAGGCAGCCCCAGCATTTT; CDR3 protein: CASKVEDREGRQPQHF
D gene: NA; clone size: many; CDR3 length: 15; J gene: TRBJ2-3; V gene: TRBV12-3/TRBV12-4; CDR3 DNA: TGTGCCAGCAGTTTATTCAATCCCGGAACAGATACGCAGTATTTT; CDR3 protein: CASSLFNPGTDTQYF
D gene: TRBD1; clone size: many; CDR3 length: 14; J gene: TRBJ1-2; V gene: TRBV12-3/TRBV12-4; CDR3 DNA: TGTGCCAGCAGCCGCGGACAGGGGTTCTATGGCTACACCTTC; CDR3 protein: CASSRGQGFYGYTF
D gene: TRBD1; clone size: many; CDR3 length: 15; J gene: TRBJ2-4; V gene: TRBV24-1; CDR3 DNA: TGTGCCACCTCTTCCCAGAGAGGGGGCATGGACATTCAGTACTTC; CDR3 protein: CATSSQRGGMDIQYF
D gene: NA; clone size: many; CDR3 length: 12; J gene: TRBJ2-7; V gene: TRBV12-3/TRBV12-4; CDR3 DNA: TGTGCCAGCAGTTTCGAGACCTACGAGCAGTACTTC; CDR3 protein: CASSFETYEQYF
D gene: NA; clone size: many; CDR3 length: 13; J gene: TRBJ1-1; V gene: TRBV12-3/TRBV12-4; CDR3 DNA: TGTGCCAGCAGTTTGAGTAAGAACACTGAAGCTTTCTTT; CDR3 protein: CASSLSKNTEAFF
D gene: TRBD2; clone size: many; CDR3 length: 16; J gene: TRBJ2-5; V gene: TRBV7-8; CDR3 DNA: TGTGCCAGCAGCTTAGGGAGACTAGCGGGACGGGAGACCCAGTACTTC; CDR3 protein: CASSLGRLAGRETQYF
D gene: NA; clone size: NA; CDR3 length: 14; J gene: TRBJ2-3; V gene: TRBV4-2; CDR3 DNA: TGTGCCAGCAGCCAAGAAGGCCGGACAGATACGCAGTATTTT; CDR3 protein: CASSQEGRTDTQYF
D gene: NA; clone size: many; CDR3 length: 14; J gene: TRBJ2-7; V gene: TRBV7-9; CDR3 DNA: TGTGCCAGCAGCGAGGGACCTCCTTACTACGAGCAGTACTTC; CDR3 protein: CASSEGPPYYEQYF
D gene: TRBD1; clone size: many; CDR3 length: 15; J gene: TRBJ1-2; V gene: TRBV6-5; CDR3 DNA: TGTGCCAGCAGCACCGATCGGGACAGGGTTTATGGCTACACCTTC; CDR3 protein: CASSTDRDRVYGYTF
D gene: TRBD1; clone size: many; CDR3 length: 15; J gene: TRBJ1-2; V gene: TRBV18; CDR3 DNA: TGTGCCAGCTCACCACCGGACAGGGGTATCGGCGGCTACACCTTC; CDR3 protein: CASSPPDRGIGGYTF
D gene: TRBD1; clone size: NA; CDR3 length: 14; J gene: TRBJ2-7; V gene: TRBV19; CDR3 DNA: TGTGCCAGTGGGCCGCCCGACAGGGGATCCGAGCAGTACTTC; CDR3 protein: CASGPPDRGSEQYF
D gene: TRBD1; clone size: many; CDR3 length: 15; J gene: TRBJ2-3; V gene: TRBV7-2; CDR3 DNA: TGTGCCAGCAGCCGGGACAGGGATATAACAGATACGCAGTATTTT; CDR3 protein: CASSRDRDITDTQYF
D gene: NA; clone size: many; CDR3 length: 13; J gene: TRBJ1-5; V gene: TRBV29-1; CDR3 DNA: TGCAGCGTTTCCGGGTCTTACAATCAGCCCCAGCATTTT; CDR3 protein: CSVSGSYNQPQHF
D gene: TRBD1; clone size: many; CDR3 length: 15; J gene: TRBJ1-5; V gene: TRBV12-3/TRBV12-4; CDR3 DNA: TGTGCCAGCAGTACTCCGGGACAGTTCAATCAGCCCCAGCATTTT; CDR3 protein: CASSTPGQFNQPQHF
D gene: NA; clone size: few; CDR3 length: 14; J gene: TRBJ2-7; V gene: TRBV18; CDR3 DNA: TGTGCCAGCTCACCCCCGGACAGAACCTACGAGCAGTACTTC; CDR3 protein: CASSPPDRTYEQYF
D gene: TRBD2; clone size: many; CDR3 length: 14; J gene: TRBJ2-1; V gene: TRBV20-1; CDR3 DNA: TGCAGTGCTAGGGAACTAGCGGGGAGTAATGAGCAGTTCTTC; CDR3 protein: CSARELAGSNEQFF
D gene: NA; clone size: NA; CDR3 length: 14; J gene: TRBJ2-3; V gene: TRBV5-1; CDR3 DNA: TGCGCCAGCAGCTTGGCGAGGGTCCCAGATACGCAGTATTTT; CDR3 protein: CASSLARVPDTQYF
D gene: NA; clone size: many; CDR3 length: 16; J gene: TRBJ2-3; V gene: TRBV7-8; CDR3 DNA: TGTGCCAGCAGCTTAGGGTGGGGGTCTCGCACAGATACGCAGTATTTT; CDR3 protein: CASSLGWGSRTDTQYF
D gene: TRBD2; clone size: NA; CDR3 length: 13; J gene: TRBJ2-3; V gene: TRBV10-3; CDR3 DNA: TGTGCCATAGCGGGGGGCCTCGGGGATACGCAGTATTTT; CDR3 protein: CAIAGGLGDTQYF
D gene: TRBD2; clone size: many; CDR3 length: 15; J gene: TRBJ2-5; V gene: TRBV6-2/TRBV6-3; CDR3 DNA: TGTGCCAGCAGTTACTCGGCCAGCGGGAGTGAGACCCAGTACTTC; CDR3 protein: CASSYSASGSETQYF
D gene: TRBD2; clone size: medium-sized; CDR3 length: 13; J gene: TRBJ2-3; V gene: TRBV6-4; CDR3 DNA: TGTGCCAGCAGTCGGCGGGAGACAGATACGCAGTATTTT; CDR3 protein: CASSRRETDTQYF